This TCR beta chain appears in the sequencing data of a study of T cells after yellow fever vaccination. On the study more broadly: Low-cell-number fractions underwent preparation using SMART-Seq v4 Ultra Low Input.

In making TCR cDNA, 5'RACE template switching added a universal primer site and UMIs to it. TCRdb fed the 5' RACE reads into MiXCR, producing one record per CDR3 protein. The table has about 320,000 distinct CDR3 sequences, around 12% seen once. Germline lookup yields CDR1 SGHRS and CDR2 YFSETQ. This CDR3 spans 17 amino acids. Trimming cost V 0 bases and J 1 base, with 16 bases left between them. This TCR was recovered from a man aged 18 to 30 who received the YFV17D yellow fever vaccine. The chain links TRBV5-1 to TRBJ2-5; D tentatively fits TRBD1 or TRBD2 (6 bases each). This sample comprised CD4+ T cells sorted from PBMCs, obtained 15 days after the yellow fever booster vaccination. The CDR3 loop reads CASSLGGRGALQETQYF. The CDR3 region has the DNA TGCGCCAGCAGCTTGGGGGGGCGCGGGGCCCTCCAAGAGACCCAGTACTTC.